These T cell receptor beta chains were read from a single sample in a study of blood T cell repertoires in COVID-19. The method was immunoSEQ multiplex PCR; TCRdb's version includes in-frame clones alone and lacks a portion of them. The data hold 250,000 to 350,000 clones, with 88% observed a single time. The sequenced sample consisted of peripheral blood. The receptor source for this set is a woman in her 30s with COVID-19, enrolled during active disease. The CDR3 runs from the conserved cysteine through the conserved F or W. The D gene is left open where the match is weak.

v_gene	d_gene	j_gene	CDR3aa	CDR3nt
TRBV5-5	TRBD1	TRBJ2-1	CASSATGSTYNEQFF	TGTGCCAGCAGCGCGACAGGGTCCACCTACAATGAGCAGTTCTTC
TRBV7-9	NA	TRBJ1-1	CASSARGEAFF	TGTGCCAGCAGCGCCCGAGGAGAAGCTTTCTTT
TRBV3-1/TRBV3-2	NA	TRBJ2-5	CASSQDLGDTKTQYF	TGTGCCAGCAGCCAAGATTTGGGGGACACGAAGACCCAGTACTTC
TRBV7-9	NA	TRBJ2-7	CASSFVGGKGYEQYF	TGTGCCAGCAGCTTCGTGGGCGGGAAAGGTTACGAGCAGTACTTC
TRBV19	NA	TRBJ2-7	CASSPLDSETYEQYF	TGTGCCAGTAGTCCCTTGGACAGCGAGACCTACGAGCAGTACTTC
TRBV2	TRBD1	TRBJ1-2	CASIQDRGFDYGYTF	TGTGCCAGCATCCAGGACAGGGGTTTTGACTATGGCTACACCTTC
TRBV5-1	TRBD1	TRBJ2-2	CASSLTPSGQTNTGELFF	TGCGCCAGCAGCTTGACCCCGTCGGGACAGACAAACACCGGGGAGCTGTTTTTT
TRBV6-5	NA	TRBJ1-4	CASSSDGRKNEKLFF	TGTGCCAGCAGTTCTGATGGGAGGAAGAATGAAAAACTGTTTTTT
TRBV29-1	NA	TRBJ2-1	CSVFVQGIHEQFF	TGCAGCGTTTTCGTTCAGGGGATACATGAGCAGTTCTTC
TRBV2	TRBD1	TRBJ2-7	CASSVSYRGSDEQYF	TGTGCCAGCAGTGTAAGTTACAGGGGTTCGGACGAGCAGTACTTC
TRBV29-1	NA	TRBJ1-1	CSVVRPGHSNTEAFF	TGCAGCGTCGTTAGGCCGGGACATTCGAACACTGAAGCTTTCTTT